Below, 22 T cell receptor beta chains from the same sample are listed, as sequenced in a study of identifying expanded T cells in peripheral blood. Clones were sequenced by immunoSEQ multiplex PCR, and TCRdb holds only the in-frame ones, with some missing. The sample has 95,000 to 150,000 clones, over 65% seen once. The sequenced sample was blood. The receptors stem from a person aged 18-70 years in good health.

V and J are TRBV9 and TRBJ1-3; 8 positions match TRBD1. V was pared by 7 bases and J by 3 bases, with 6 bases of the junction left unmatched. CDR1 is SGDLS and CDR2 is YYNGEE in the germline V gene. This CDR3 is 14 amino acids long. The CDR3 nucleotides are TGTGCCAGCGGACCGACAGGGGATGGAAACACCATATATTTT. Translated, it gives CASGPTGDGNTIYF.

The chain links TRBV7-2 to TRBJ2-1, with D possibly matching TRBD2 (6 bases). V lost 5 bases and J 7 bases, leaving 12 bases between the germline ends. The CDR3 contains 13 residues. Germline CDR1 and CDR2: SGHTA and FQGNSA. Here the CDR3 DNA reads TGTGCCAGCAGCATACCTAGCGTTAATGAGCAGTTCTTC. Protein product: CASSIPSVNEQFF.

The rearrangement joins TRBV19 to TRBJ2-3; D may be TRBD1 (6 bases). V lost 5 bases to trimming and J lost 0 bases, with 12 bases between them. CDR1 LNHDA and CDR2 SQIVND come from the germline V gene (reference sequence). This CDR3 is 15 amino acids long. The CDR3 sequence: CASSLQGYSTDTQYF. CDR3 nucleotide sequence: TGTGCCAGTAGTTTACAGGGATACAGCACAGATACGCAGTATTTT. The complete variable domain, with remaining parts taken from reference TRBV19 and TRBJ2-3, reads DGGITQSPKYLFRKEGQNVTLSCEQNLNHDAMYWYRQDPGQGLRLIYYSQIVNDFQKGDIAEGYSVSREKKESFPLTVTSAQKNPTAFYLCASSLQGYSTDTQYFGPGTRLTVL.

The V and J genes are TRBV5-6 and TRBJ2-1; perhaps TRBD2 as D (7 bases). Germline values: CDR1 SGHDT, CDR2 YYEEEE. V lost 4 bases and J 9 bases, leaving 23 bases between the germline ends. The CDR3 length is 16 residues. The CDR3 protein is CASSLPGAGGGIEQFF. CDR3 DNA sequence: TGTGCCAGCAGCCTACCAGGGGCAGGCGGGGGTATTGAGCAGTTCTTC.

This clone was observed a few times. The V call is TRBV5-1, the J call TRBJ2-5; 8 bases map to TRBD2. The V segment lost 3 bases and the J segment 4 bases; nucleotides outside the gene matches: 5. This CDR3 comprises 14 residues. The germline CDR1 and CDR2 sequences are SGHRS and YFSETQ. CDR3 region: CASSSGRAGETQYF. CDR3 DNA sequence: TGCGCCAGCAGCTCCGGGAGGGCCGGAGAGACCCAGTACTTC.

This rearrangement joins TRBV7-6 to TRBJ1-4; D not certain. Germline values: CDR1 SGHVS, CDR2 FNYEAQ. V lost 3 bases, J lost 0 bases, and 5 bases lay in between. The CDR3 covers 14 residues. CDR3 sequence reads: CASSLGATNEKLFF. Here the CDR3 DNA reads TGTGCCAGCAGCTTGGGTGCAACTAATGAAAAACTGTTTTTT.

This CDR3 is CASSPRRESSYNEQFF. CDR3 sequence (DNA): TGTGCCAGCAGTCCCCGACGGGAAAGCTCCTACAATGAGCAGTTCTTC. The chain is built from TRBV25-1 and TRBJ2-1, with D perhaps TRBD2 (5 bases). Germline CDR1 MGHDK, CDR2 SYGVNS. Between the trimmed V and J ends, which lost 5 bases and 0 bases, there was a span of 14 bases. The CDR3 has 16 residues.

CDR3 nucleotide sequence: TGTGCCAGCAGAAAGGACTCTGGGGCCAACGTCCTGACTTTC. This gives the protein CASRKDSGANVLTF. V is TRBV7-9 and J is TRBJ2-6; D remains ambiguous. The CDR3 covers 14 residues. Per germline, CDR1 SEHNR and CDR2 FQNEAQ (reference sequence). V shed 6 bases and J shed 0 bases, with 6 bases lying between them.

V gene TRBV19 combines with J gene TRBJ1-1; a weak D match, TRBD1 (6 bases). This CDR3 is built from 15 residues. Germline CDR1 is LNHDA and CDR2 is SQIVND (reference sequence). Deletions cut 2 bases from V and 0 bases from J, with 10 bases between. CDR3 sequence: CASSIQGTLNTEAFF. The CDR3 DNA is TGTGCCAGTAGTATACAGGGGACACTGAACACTGAAGCTTTCTTT.

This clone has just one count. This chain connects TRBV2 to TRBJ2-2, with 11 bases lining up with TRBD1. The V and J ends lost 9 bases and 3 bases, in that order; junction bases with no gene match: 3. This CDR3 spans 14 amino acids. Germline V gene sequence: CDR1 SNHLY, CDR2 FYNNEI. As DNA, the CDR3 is TGTGCCAGTGGGACAGGGGGAGACACCGGGGAGCTGTTTTTT. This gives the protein CASGTGGDTGELFF.

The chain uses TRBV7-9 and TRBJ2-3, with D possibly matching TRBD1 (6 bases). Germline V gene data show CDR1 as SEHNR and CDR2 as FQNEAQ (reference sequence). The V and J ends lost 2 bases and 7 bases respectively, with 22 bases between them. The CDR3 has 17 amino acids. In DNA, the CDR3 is TGTGCCAGCAGCTTAAACAGGGACCTACAGGATCCTTATACGCAGTATTTT. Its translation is CASSLNRDLQDPYTQYF.

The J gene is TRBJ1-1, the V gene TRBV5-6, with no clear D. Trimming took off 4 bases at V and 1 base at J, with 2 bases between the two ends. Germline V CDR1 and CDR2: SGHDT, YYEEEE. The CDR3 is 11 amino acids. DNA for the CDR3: TGTGCCAGCAGCCAGAACACTGAAGCTTTCTTT. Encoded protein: CASSQNTEAFF.

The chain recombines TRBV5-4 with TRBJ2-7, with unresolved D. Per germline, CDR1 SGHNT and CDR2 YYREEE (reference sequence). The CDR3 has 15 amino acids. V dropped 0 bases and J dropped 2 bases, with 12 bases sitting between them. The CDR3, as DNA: TGTGCCAGCAGCTTGGACCAGGCTGGGACCTACGAGCAGTACTTC. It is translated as CASSLDQAGTYEQYF.

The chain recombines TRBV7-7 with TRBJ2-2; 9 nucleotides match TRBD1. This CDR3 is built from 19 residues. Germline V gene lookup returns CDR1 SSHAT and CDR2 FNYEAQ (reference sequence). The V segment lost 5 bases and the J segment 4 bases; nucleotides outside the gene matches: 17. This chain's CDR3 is CASSLGGTGTGFSTGELFF. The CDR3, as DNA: TGTGCCAGCAGCCTTGGAGGGACCGGGACAGGGTTTTCCACCGGGGAGCTGTTTTTT.

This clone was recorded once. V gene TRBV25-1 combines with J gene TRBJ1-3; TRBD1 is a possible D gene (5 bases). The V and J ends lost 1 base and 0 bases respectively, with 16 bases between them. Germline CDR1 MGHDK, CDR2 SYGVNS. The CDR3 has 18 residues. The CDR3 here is CASSEWFVGPGSGNTIYF. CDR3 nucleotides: TGTGCCAGCAGTGAATGGTTCGTGGGGCCCGGCTCTGGAAACACCATATATTTT.

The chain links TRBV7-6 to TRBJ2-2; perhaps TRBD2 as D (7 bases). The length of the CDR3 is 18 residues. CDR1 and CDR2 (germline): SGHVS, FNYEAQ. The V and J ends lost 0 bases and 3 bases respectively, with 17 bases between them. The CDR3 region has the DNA TGTGCCAGCAGCTTAGCGATGGCAGGGGAGGGTTACACCGGGGAGCTGTTTTTT. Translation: CASSLAMAGEGYTGELFF.

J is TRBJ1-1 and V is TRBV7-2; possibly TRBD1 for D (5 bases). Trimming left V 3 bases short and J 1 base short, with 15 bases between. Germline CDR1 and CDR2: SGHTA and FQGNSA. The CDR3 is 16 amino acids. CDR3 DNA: TGTGCCAGCAGCTTTTCGACCAAGACAGCGAACACTGAAGCTTTCTTT. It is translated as CASSFSTKTANTEAFF.

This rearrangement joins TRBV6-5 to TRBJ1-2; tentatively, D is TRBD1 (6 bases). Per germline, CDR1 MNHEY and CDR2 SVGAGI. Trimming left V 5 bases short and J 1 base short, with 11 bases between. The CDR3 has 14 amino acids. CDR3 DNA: TGTGCCAGCAGTCCCACAGGGTATAACTATGGCTACACCTTC. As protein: CASSPTGYNYGYTF.

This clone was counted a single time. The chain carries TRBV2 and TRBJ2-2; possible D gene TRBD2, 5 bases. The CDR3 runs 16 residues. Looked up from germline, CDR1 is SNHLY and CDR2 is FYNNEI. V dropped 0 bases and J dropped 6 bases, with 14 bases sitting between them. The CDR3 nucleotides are TGTGCCAGCAGTGAAGCAAGGGCTCGGAGGTCCGGGGAGCTGTTTTTT. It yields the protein CASSEARARRSGELFF.

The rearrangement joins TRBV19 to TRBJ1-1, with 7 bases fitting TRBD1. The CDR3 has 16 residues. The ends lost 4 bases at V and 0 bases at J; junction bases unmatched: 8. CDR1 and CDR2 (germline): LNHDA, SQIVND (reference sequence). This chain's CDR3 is CASSTPPDRLNTEAFF. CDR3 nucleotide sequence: TGTGCCAGTAGTACCCCCCCGGACAGGTTGAACACTGAAGCTTTCTTT.

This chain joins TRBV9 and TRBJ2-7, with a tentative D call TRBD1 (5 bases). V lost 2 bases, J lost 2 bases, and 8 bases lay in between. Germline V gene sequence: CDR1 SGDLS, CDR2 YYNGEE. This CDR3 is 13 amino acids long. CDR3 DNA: TGTGCCAGCAGCGTCGACAGTCCCTACGAGCAGTACTTC. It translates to CASSVDSPYEQYF.

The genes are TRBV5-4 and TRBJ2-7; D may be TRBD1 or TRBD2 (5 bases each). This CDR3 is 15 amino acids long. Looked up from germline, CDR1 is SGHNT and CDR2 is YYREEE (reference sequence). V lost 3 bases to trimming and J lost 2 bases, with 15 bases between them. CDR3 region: CASSSQGVIPYEQYF. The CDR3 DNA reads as TGTGCCAGCAGCTCCCAGGGAGTGATACCCTACGAGCAGTACTTC.